Presented here are 5 T cell receptor beta chains from one specimen sequenced in a study of human T cells and chemical hapten exposure listed by TCRdb under 2021. Libraries were constructed by RACE. This sample was sequenced with a NextSeq 500. TCRdb took the public reads, trimmed them with fastp at Q25, ran MiXCR for clone calling and kept in-frame beta chains. One record per CDR3 amino acid sequence lists the most common genes and DNA. The table for this sample lists about 84,000 distinct CDR3 sequences; about 9.4% of them were counted only once. 2.5% of the sample is taken by the ten largest. The time point tag for this specimen amounts to: patch test 2, 6 weeks after DPC sensitization. This specimen's treatment or condition label, per the study, means: therapeutic diphenylcyclopropenone sensitization with weekly scalp DPC. This specimen consisted of whole blood, obtained in connection with sensitization to the hapten diphenylcyclopropenone (DPC). These receptors came from a woman aged 25 to 39 with alopecia areata. Some clones in this sample may be carry-over from other donors' samples.

About this clonotype itself: A much larger clone is a single base away; this may be a read error. V usage is TRBV29-1 and J usage is TRBJ1-4; 11 nucleotides line up with TRBD1. Germline CDR1 is SQVTM and CDR2 is ANQGSEA. The CDR3 has 13 residues. Here the CDR3 reads CGVLRTGGEKLFF. As DNA, the CDR3 is TGCGGCGTACTCCGGACAGGGGGCGAAAAACTGTTTTTT.

This clonotype has ten or more counts. The chain carries TRBV12-3 or TRBV12-4 and TRBJ2-3; no firm D call. Trimming removed 2 bases at V and 3 bases at J, with 12 bases between. The CDR3 runs 15 residues. CDR3 nucleotide sequence: TGTGCCAGCAGTTTAAGGCAAAACCCTACAGATACGCAGTATTTT. It translates to CASSLRQNPTDTQYF.

This clonotype was recorded at least ten times. This chain connects TRBV7-9 to TRBJ2-2, with D unresolved. The CDR3 is 10 amino acids. The V gene's germline CDR1 is SEHNR and CDR2 FQNEAQ (reference sequence). Trimming stripped 5 bases from V and 11 bases from J, with 6 bases between. The CDR3 reads CASSNFELFF. Written as DNA, the CDR3 is TGTGCCAGCAGCAACTTCGAGCTGTTTTTT.

This rearrangement joins TRBV7-9 to TRBJ2-1; D might be TRBD1 (7 bases). The CDR3 runs to 14 residues. Germline CDR1 reads SEHNR; CDR2 reads FQNEAQ (reference sequence). Deletions cut 8 bases from V and 2 bases from J, with 13 bases between. CDR3 in amino acids: CASGGTVAYNEQFF. The CDR3 DNA is TGTGCCAGCGGAGGGACAGTGGCCTACAATGAGCAGTTCTTC.

This clonotype appeared many times. The V and J genes are TRBV27 and TRBJ2-7, with 8 bases matching TRBD2. The CDR3 contains 16 residues. Trimming took 2 bases from V and 7 from J; bases not matched to a gene: 13. Germline values: CDR1 MNHEY, CDR2 SMNVEV (reference sequence). The CDR3 protein is CASSLLRGSGVEEQYF. The CDR3 nucleotides read TGTGCCAGCAGTTTACTTCGGGGTAGCGGGGTGGAAGAGCAGTACTTC.